These 17 T cell receptor beta chains share one sample of origin, sequenced in a study of OX40 agonist ivuxolimab in advanced cancers. Sequenced by immunoSEQ multiplex PCR; TCRdb stores in-frame clones only, minus some. Of 15,000 to 20,000 clones in the sample, approximately 83% were seen once. Sequenced material: CD4+ or CD8+ T cells sorted from blood, taken in a trial of the OX40 agonist ivuxolimab. Every receptor here comes from an adult with an advanced solid tumor such as melanoma, head and neck, liver or kidney cancer.

About this clone: At the DNA level, this CDR3 is encoded by other sequences in the same sample as well. The chain joins TRBV10-3 to TRBJ2-7; a possible D gene is TRBD1 (6 bases). The CDR3 runs to 12 residues. The V end was cut by 2 bases, the J end by 4 bases, with 6 bases between. Germline-derived CDR1 and CDR2 are ENHRY and SYGVKD. CDR3 residues: CAISEDRYEQYF. The CDR3 DNA is TGTGCCATCAGTGAGGACAGGTACGAGCAGTACTTC.

This clone was seen more than once but under ten times. This CDR3 is CASSPRGANTGELFF. As DNA, the CDR3 is TGTGCCAGCAGCCCACGGGGCGCGAACACCGGGGAGCTGTTTTTT. The gene calls are TRBV7-3 and TRBJ2-2, with D perhaps given as TRBD1 or TRBD2 (5 bases each). V was pared by 5 bases and J by 0 bases, with 10 bases between. CDR3 length equals 15 residues. Germline assignment: CDR1 SGHTA and CDR2 FQGTGA.

V is TRBV27 and J is TRBJ2-3, with 9 bases aligning to TRBD2. The CDR3 runs to 15 residues. Trimming at V came to 6 bases and at J to 4 bases, leaving 8 bases not matched to a gene. The V gene's germline CDR1 is MNHEY and CDR2 SMNVEV (reference sequence). The CDR3 reads CASSPLAGLADTQYF. The DNA of the CDR3 is TGTGCCAGCAGCCCTCTAGCGGGATTGGCAGATACGCAGTATTTT.

The genes are TRBV7-9 and TRBJ2-1; no reliable D call. This CDR3 has 15 residues. V was clipped by 2 bases and J by 4 bases, with 12 bases between them. The germline gives CDR1 SEHNR, CDR2 FQNEAQ (reference sequence). This CDR3 is CASSLLGPKYNEQFF. In DNA form, the CDR3 reads TGTGCCAGCAGCTTATTAGGCCCAAAATACAATGAGCAGTTCTTC.

The chain uses TRBV29-1 and TRBJ1-2; tentative D call: TRBD1 (6 bases). This CDR3 contains 12 residues. Per the germline V gene, CDR1 is SQVTM and CDR2 is ANQGSEA. V was cut by 5 bases and J by 3 bases, with 10 bases left in between. Here the CDR3 DNA reads TGCAGCGTTAGACAGGCCTACTATGGCTACACCTTC. Amino acids: CSVRQAYYGYTF.

A few counts support this clone. This sample includes further DNA sequences coding for the same CDR3. This sequence joins TRBV28 and TRBJ1-1; D remains ambiguous. The CDR3 has 14 residues. V lost 6 bases, J lost 0 bases, and 11 bases lay in between. Germline-derived CDR1 and CDR2 are MDHEN and SYDVKM. The CDR3 DNA is TGTGCCAGCAGAACGGGAGACCTGAACACTGAAGCTTTCTTT. It translates to CASRTGDLNTEAFF. The full variable domain, with the rest looked up from reference TRBV28 and TRBJ1-1, is DVKVTQSSRYLVKRTGEKVFLECVQDMDHENMFWYRQDPGLGLRLIYFSYDVKMKEKGDIPEGYSVSREKKERFSLILESASTNQTSMYLCASRTGDLNTEAFFGQGTRLTVV.

This clone showed up just once. The chain employs TRBV27 and TRBJ2-1; the match to TRBD2 covers 13 bases. From germline, CDR1 is MNHEY and CDR2 SMNVEV (reference sequence). Trimming at V came to 6 bases and at J to 9 bases, leaving 5 bases not matched to a gene. The CDR3 length is 14 residues. CDR3 sequence: CASSTGLAGVEQFF. The CDR3 DNA sequence: TGTGCCAGCAGCACCGGACTAGCGGGAGTTGAGCAGTTCTTC.

This chain connects TRBV2 to TRBJ2-2; D gene unclear. Trimming left V 2 bases short and J 13 bases short, with 17 bases between. The CDR3 contains 14 residues. Germline V lookup: CDR1 SNHLY, CDR2 FYNNEI. CDR3 nucleotides: TGTGCCAGCAGTGAAAGCCTGAGGTTCATGGGGCTGTTTTTT. As protein: CASSESLRFMGLFF.

This chain links TRBV4-3 with TRBJ2-1; TRBD2 matches 9 bases. The germline V gene encodes CDR1 LGHNA and CDR2 YSLEER. Unmatched junction bases numbered 6, after V lost 2 bases and J lost 7 bases. The CDR3 length is 15 residues. In DNA, the CDR3 is TGCGCCAGCAGCCAACACTCCGCGGGAGGGAATGAGCAGTTCTTC. Translating it yields CASSQHSAGGNEQFF.

The chain links TRBV30 to TRBJ1-5; 8 bases line up with TRBD1. Losses at the gene ends were 5 bases for V and 5 bases for J; bases not matched to a gene: 5. In germline, CDR1 is GTSNPN, CDR2 SVGIG (reference sequence). The CDR3 spans 13 residues. CDR3 sequence: CAWAPTGDQPQHF. In nucleotides, the CDR3 is TGTGCCTGGGCCCCGACAGGGGATCAGCCCCAGCATTTT.

The gene calls are TRBV29-1 and TRBJ2-7; a possible D gene is TRBD2 (6 bases). This CDR3 spans 14 amino acids. V lost 1 base and J lost 3, with 13 bases in between. CDR1 SQVTM and CDR2 ANQGSEA come from the germline V gene. CDR3 DNA sequence: TGCAGCGTTGAAGGCGGGGCGGCGCTCTACGAGCAGTACTTC. Translated: CSVEGGAALYEQYF.

A note on this clone: The same CDR3 also results from other DNA sequences found in this sample. The gene calls are TRBV28 and TRBJ2-5; 9 bases are a match to TRBD1. Unmatched junction bases numbered 6, after V lost 4 bases and J lost 0 bases. The CDR3 has 16 amino acids. Per the germline V gene, CDR1 is MDHEN and CDR2 is SYDVKM. CDR3 nucleotide sequence: TGTGCCAGCAGTTCGGCCGGGACAGGGTACCAAGAGACCCAGTACTTC. It is translated as CASSSAGTGYQETQYF.

The rearrangement joins TRBV27 to TRBJ2-5; 8 nucleotides match TRBD1. CDR3 length equals 14 residues. Germline V gene lookup returns CDR1 MNHEY and CDR2 SMNVEV (reference sequence). The V gene end was trimmed by 5 bases and the J gene end by 9 bases; junction bases not matched to a gene: 11. The CDR3 spells CASSNTAGQGSQYF. The CDR3 DNA reads as TGTGCCAGCAGTAATACCGCCGGACAGGGTTCCCAGTACTTC.

V gene TRBV9 combines with J gene TRBJ2-3, with 11 bases that match TRBD2. This CDR3 is built from 15 residues. With 4 bases clipped from V and 2 bases from J, the junction kept 3 bases outside the gene matches. Germline V gene sequence: CDR1 SGDLS, CDR2 YYNGEE. CDR3 sequence: CASSLGLAATDTQYF. In DNA, the CDR3 is TGTGCCAGCAGCCTGGGACTAGCGGCCACAGATACGCAGTATTTT.

The V and J genes are TRBV9 and TRBJ2-3, with 9 bases lining up with TRBD2. The CDR3 sequence is 16 residues long. Germline loops: CDR1 SGDLS, CDR2 YYNGEE. V lost 3 bases to trimming and J lost 0 bases; unmatched junction nucleotides: 5. The chain's CDR3 is CASSARTSVSTDTQYF. CDR3 coding DNA: TGTGCCAGCAGCGCCAGGACTAGCGTTAGCACAGATACGCAGTATTTT.

V is TRBV15 and J is TRBJ2-2, with TRBD1 matching 9 bases. In germline, CDR1 is LNHNV, CDR2 YYDKDF (reference sequence). This CDR3 region has 15 residues. V shed 4 bases and J 5 bases; nucleotides not matched to a gene: 5. The CDR3 region has the DNA TGTGCCACCAGCAACCGGGACAGGGTAACCGGGGAGCTGTTTTTT. Translating it yields CATSNRDRVTGELFF. Variable domain in full (rest from reference TRBV15 and TRBJ2-2): DAMVIQNPRYQVTQFGKPVTLSCSQTLNHNVMYWYQQKSSQAPKLLFHYYDKDFNNEADTPDNFQSRRPNTSFCFLDIRSPGLGDTAMYLCATSNRDRVTGELFFGEGSRLTVL.

This clone was seen more than once but under ten times. The V call is TRBV4-2, the J call TRBJ1-5, with a weak D call TRBD1 (5 bases). The length of the CDR3 is 15 residues. V was shortened by 0 bases and J by 5 bases, with 11 bases between the two germline ends. The germline V gene has CDR1 LGHNA and CDR2 YNFKEQ. The CDR3 sequence: CASSQDWGRDQPQHF. The CDR3 bases are TGTGCCAGCAGCCAAGATTGGGGGAGGGATCAGCCCCAGCATTTT.